The rows below give T cell receptor beta chains drawn from one sample of a study of T-cell reconstitution after alpha-beta-depleted transplantation in children. TCRdb processed the PCR reads anew with MiXCR; each CDR3 protein has one entry. The table includes some 490,000 distinct CDR3 sequences, around 12% detected once. Sample: PBMCs from the stem cell graft donor, taken from the stem cell graft. Source of these receptors: a human donor who donated a stem cell graft to a child with combined immunodeficiency. CDR3s include the opening cysteine and the closing phenylalanine or tryptophan. D genes are given only for firm matches. For some rows the clone size is stated as once, few or many, or as a class when expanded; others skip it.

J gene,clone size,V gene,D gene,CDR3 length,CDR3 protein,CDR3 DNA
TRBJ2-7,few,TRBV29-1,.,13,CSAWGSVYGEQYF,TGCAGCGCCTGGGGGTCGGTATATGGCGAGCAGTACTTC
TRBJ2-5,.,TRBV12-3/TRBV12-4,.,13,CASSGLRVETQYF,TGTGCCAGCAGTGGACTCCGCGTGGAGACCCAGTACTTC
TRBJ2-1,.,TRBV6-2/TRBV6-3,TRBD1,14,CASRLDRADDEQFF,TGTGCCAGCCGTTTGGACAGGGCCGACGATGAGCAGTTCTTC
TRBJ2-1,many,TRBV24-1,.,13,CATSDFWYNEQFF,TGTGCCACCAGTGATTTTTGGTACAATGAGCAGTTCTTC
TRBJ2-5,few,TRBV12-3/TRBV12-4,TRBD2,14,CASSRLTGGETQYF,TGTGCCAGCAGCCGCCTGACGGGGGGGGAGACCCAGTACTTC
TRBJ2-1,many,TRBV7-2,.,14,CASTLPGNYNEQFF,TGTGCCAGCACACTTCCGGGCAATTACAATGAGCAGTTCTTC
TRBJ2-7,.,TRBV5-6,.,15,CASSLRDRVFDEQYF,TGTGCCAGCAGCTTGCGCGACAGAGTATTCGACGAGCAGTACTTC
TRBJ2-1,few,TRBV5-1,TRBD2,15,CASSLVQREQDEQFF,TGCGCCAGCAGCTTGGTCCAGCGGGAGCAGGATGAGCAGTTCTTC
TRBJ1-1,.,TRBV7-9,.,15,CASSRSLGADTEAFF,TGTGCCAGCAGCCGTTCATTAGGGGCTGACACTGAAGCTTTCTTT
TRBJ1-2,few,TRBV11-1,.,15,CASSPAPDSYYGYTF,TGTGCCAGCAGCCCGGCCCCGGACAGCTACTATGGCTACACCTTC
TRBJ2-3,.,TRBV5-1,.,16,CASSLGFQESTDTQYF,TGCGCCAGCAGCTTGGGCTTCCAGGAAAGCACAGATACGCAGTATTTT
TRBJ2-4,.,TRBV29-1,.,13,CSVVSGTKNIQYF,TGCAGCGTTGTTTCGGGGACCAAAAACATTCAGTACTTC
TRBJ2-6,many,TRBV5-6,.,15,CASSPRGVGANVLTF,TGTGCCAGCAGCCCACGGGGAGTGGGGGCCAACGTCCTGACTTTC